A single sample gave rise to the 21 T cell receptor beta chains below, sequenced in a study of blood T cell repertoires in COVID-19. Generated by immunoSEQ multiplex PCR, the TCRdb table keeps only in-frame clones and is missing some. The sample yields about 55,000 clones, 70% to 85% seen once. Specimen: peripheral blood. These receptors came from a human donor in a cohort sampled during active COVID-19.

The gene calls are TRBV2 and TRBJ2-7; D not resolved. Germline values: CDR1 SNHLY, CDR2 FYNNEI. The V gene lost 2 bases and the J gene lost 0 bases, with 8 bases spanning the gap. The CDR3 consists of 14 residues. The CDR3 region has the DNA TGTGCCAGCAGTGAATTGGGCTTCTCCTACGAGCAGTACTTC. It codes for CASSELGFSYEQYF.

The V gene is TRBV5-6, the J gene TRBJ2-1; TRBD2 matches 7 bases. In germline, CDR1 is SGHDT, CDR2 YYEEEE. The CDR3 totals 18 residues. V lost 0 bases, J lost 0 bases, and 9 bases stayed unmatched. CDR3 sequence: CASSLAGVRESSYNEQFF. DNA for the CDR3: TGTGCCAGCAGCTTGGCAGGCGTGCGGGAGAGCTCCTACAATGAGCAGTTCTTC.

This rearrangement joins TRBV6-5 to TRBJ2-3, with a tentative D call TRBD1 (5 bases). V lost 6 bases to trimming and J lost 0 bases, with 10 bases between them. The CDR3 sequence is 14 residues long. The germline V gene encodes CDR1 MNHEY and CDR2 SVGAGI. The CDR3 loop reads CASSQQVSTDTQYF. The CDR3 bases are TGTGCCAGCAGCCAACAGGTTAGCACAGATACGCAGTATTTT.

This clone was found once. The chain uses TRBV5-4 and TRBJ2-5; D gene unclear. The CDR3 is 13 residues long. Germline values: CDR1 SGHNT, CDR2 YYREEE (reference sequence). V was pared by 1 base and J by 2 bases, with 6 bases between. The CDR3 loop reads CASSLLLQETQYF. In DNA, the CDR3 is TGTGCCAGCAGCTTGTTGTTACAAGAGACCCAGTACTTC.

This chain joins TRBV2 and TRBJ1-1; 7 nucleotides agree with TRBD1. This CDR3 has 14 amino acids. Germline CDR1 and CDR2: SNHLY and FYNNEI. V shed 5 bases, J shed 3 bases, and the junction held 6 bases outside the gene matches. As DNA, the CDR3 is TGTGCCAGCAGTTATTACAGGGGAGACACTGAAGCTTTCTTT. Residues: CASSYYRGDTEAFF.

This clone is medium-sized (0.01 to 0.1%) by share. The chain is built from TRBV9 and TRBJ2-2; 7 bases match TRBD1. This CDR3 is built from 16 residues. CDR1 and CDR2 (germline): SGDLS, YYNGEE. Unmatched junction bases numbered 10, after V lost 4 bases and J lost 4 bases. CDR3 region: CASSTRQGLFTGELFF. The CDR3, as DNA: TGTGCCAGCAGCACGCGACAGGGTTTGTTCACCGGGGAGCTGTTTTTT.

This clone has only one observation. This chain uses TRBV19 with TRBJ1-1, with TRBD1 as a possible D gene (6 bases). There are 15 residues in the CDR3. V gave up 6 bases and J gave up 5 bases, with 19 bases separating them. In germline, CDR1 is LNHDA, CDR2 SQIVND (reference sequence). The CDR3 DNA reads as TGTGCCAGTAGAGGGGGTTGGGGGCAGCGGACTGAAGCTTTCTTT. As protein: CASRGGWGQRTEAFF.

V gene TRBV7-2 combines with J gene TRBJ2-3, with a tentative D call TRBD2 (5 bases). The ends were cut back, 5 bases at V and 2 bases at J, with 20 bases in the middle. Germline V CDR1 and CDR2: SGHTA, FQGNSA. The CDR3 sequence is 17 residues long. The CDR3 protein is CASSPTPPGLATDTQYF. In DNA form, the CDR3 reads TGTGCCAGCAGCCCAACGCCCCCCGGACTCGCCACAGATACGCAGTATTTT. Looking up the rest from reference TRBV7-2 and TRBJ2-3 gives the full variable domain: GAGVSQSPSNKVTEKGKDVELRCDPISGHTALYWYRQSLGQGLEFLIYFQGNSAPDKSGLPSDRFSAERTGGSVSTLTIQRTQQEDSAVYLCASSPTPPGLATDTQYFGPGTRLTVL.

The rearrangement links TRBV9 to TRBJ2-1; TRBD2 agrees at 7 bases. The CDR3 has 15 amino acids. J gave up 5 bases and V 0 bases, and 5 bases lay outside the gene matches. Germline lookup yields CDR1 SGDLS and CDR2 YYNGEE. CDR3 nucleotide sequence: TGTGCCAGCAGCGTAGAAGCGGGGATAGACAATGAGCAGTTCTTC. Translated: CASSVEAGIDNEQFF. The full variable domain, rest sourced from reference TRBV9 and TRBJ2-1, is DSGVTQTPKHLITATGQRVTLRCSPRSGDLSVYWYQQSLDQGLQFLIQYYNGEERAKGNILERFSAQQFPDLHSELNLSSLELGDSALYFCASSVEAGIDNEQFFGPGTRLTVL.

The sample holds a few counts of this clone. The V and J genes are TRBV3-1 (or the pseudogene TRBV3-2) and TRBJ2-1; the match to TRBD2 covers 12 bases. The CDR3 totals 15 residues. Per germline, CDR1 LGHDT and CDR2 YNNKEL (reference sequence). V was clipped by 2 bases and J by 10 bases; unmatched bases: 6. CDR3 loop: CASSQLAGGLREQFF. In DNA form, the CDR3 reads TGTGCCAGCAGCCAACTAGCGGGGGGGCTTCGGGAGCAGTTCTTC.

The rearrangement uses TRBV5-8 and TRBJ1-1; 7 bases fit TRBD1. The germline gives CDR1 SGHTS, CDR2 YDEGEE. The CDR3 is 15 residues long. V lost 0 bases to trimming and J lost 3 bases; unmatched junction nucleotides: 5. This chain's CDR3 is CASSLAQGGYTEAFF. The CDR3 DNA follows: TGTGCCAGCAGCTTGGCCCAGGGGGGTTACACTGAAGCTTTCTTT. The full variable domain, rest sourced from reference TRBV5-8 and TRBJ1-1, is EAGVTQSPTHLIKTRGQQATLRCSPISGHTSVYWYQQALGLGLQFLLWYDEGEERNRGNFPPRFSGRQFPNYSSELNVNALELEDSALYLCASSLAQGGYTEAFFGQGTRLTVV.

This chain connects TRBV7-3 to TRBJ2-7; perhaps TRBD2 as D (6 bases). The V gene lost 2 bases and the J gene lost 6 bases, with 11 bases spanning the gap. The length of the CDR3 is 13 residues. Germline V gene lookup returns CDR1 SGHTA and CDR2 FQGTGA. CDR3 loop: CASSLVGSGEQYF. The CDR3 DNA sequence: TGTGCCAGCAGCTTAGTCGGGAGCGGCGAGCAGTACTTC. Drawing the rest from reference TRBV7-3 and TRBJ2-7, the complete variable domain is GAGVSQTPSNKVTEKGKYVELRCDPISGHTALYWYRQSLGQGPEFLIYFQGTGAADDSGLPNDRFFAVRPEGSVSTLKIQRTERGDSAVYLCASSLVGSGEQYFGPGTRLTVT.

The rearrangement links TRBV5-4 to TRBJ2-1, with TRBD1 identical over 7 bases. The CDR3 loop spans 15 amino acids. V trimming: 4 bases; J trimming: 7 bases; junction bases outside the gene matches: 11. The germline V gene encodes CDR1 SGHNT and CDR2 YYREEE (reference sequence). The CDR3 DNA is TGTGCCAGCAGCATCCCCCACAGGGGTAGGAATGAGCAGTTCTTC. Translating gives CASSIPHRGRNEQFF.

The chain uses TRBV5-1 and TRBJ2-3; 9 bases fit TRBD2. The CDR3 covers 16 residues. Looked up from germline, CDR1 is SGHRS and CDR2 is YFSETQ. The V segment lost 0 bases and the J segment 3 bases; nucleotides outside the gene matches: 5. DNA for the CDR3: TGCGCCAGCAGCTTGGTGGCTAGCGGGAATACAGATACGCAGTATTTT. It is translated as CASSLVASGNTDTQYF.

The chain combines TRBV3-1 (or the pseudogene TRBV3-2) with TRBJ1-2; 7 bases agree with TRBD1. The CDR3 is made up of 15 amino acids. Trimming removed 4 bases from V and 2 bases from J; junction bases left unmatched: 7. The V gene's germline CDR1 is LGHDT and CDR2 YNNKEL (reference sequence). The CDR3 DNA reads TGTGCCAGCAGCCCCTGGGACAGCACGAACTATGGCTACACCTTC. It translates to CASSPWDSTNYGYTF.

This chain joins TRBV27 and TRBJ1-1; perhaps TRBD1 as D (6 bases). CDR3 length: 12 amino acids. V lost 2 bases, J lost 6 bases, and 7 bases lay in between. CDR1 and CDR2 (germline): MNHEY, SMNVEV (reference sequence). In DNA, the CDR3 is TGTGCCAGCAGTTTAAGGGGGTCTGAAGCTTTCTTT. This translates into CASSLRGSEAFF.

The V and J genes are TRBV30 and TRBJ1-6, with D possibly matching TRBD1 (6 bases). The V and J ends lost 2 bases and 10 bases respectively, with 15 bases between them. Per germline, CDR1 GTSNPN and CDR2 SVGIG (reference sequence). The CDR3 is 14 residues long. The CDR3 reads CAWSPPSGVSPLHF. The CDR3 region has the DNA TGTGCCTGGAGTCCTCCTTCAGGGGTATCACCCCTCCACTTT.

V usage is TRBV4-1 and J usage is TRBJ1-6; D perhaps matches TRBD1 (5 bases). CDR1 is MGHRA, CDR2 YSYEKL, per germline. Trimming removed 3 bases at V and 4 bases at J, with 19 bases between. CDR3 length equals 18 residues. The CDR3 nucleotides are TGCGCCAGCAGCCAGGAGGGCCGGCAGGGTGTTTATAATTCACCCCTCCACTTT. It encodes CASSQEGRQGVYNSPLHF.

V gene TRBV3-1 (or the pseudogene TRBV3-2) combines with J gene TRBJ2-5, with 10 bases matching TRBD1. This CDR3 comprises 16 residues. Germline values: CDR1 LGHDT, CDR2 YNNKEL (reference sequence). J gave up 3 bases and V 0 bases, and 4 bases lay outside the gene matches. In DNA, the CDR3 is TGTGCCAGCAGCCAAGACCGGACAGGGGGGAAAGAGACCCAGTACTTC. Protein product: CASSQDRTGGKETQYF.

CDR3 in DNA: TGTGCCAGCAGCTTGGTAGCTAGCGGGGGGGGGCAAGAGACCCAGTACTTC. This gives the protein CASSLVASGGGQETQYF. This rearrangement joins TRBV5-5 to TRBJ2-5; 12 bases are a match to TRBD2. The CDR3 contains 17 residues. Trimming removed 0 bases from V and 2 bases from J; junction bases left unmatched: 5. Germline V lookup: CDR1 SGHKS, CDR2 YYEKEE (reference sequence).

The chain uses TRBV5-1 and TRBJ2-4; TRBD1 matches 7 bases. Trimming took 3 bases from V and 7 from J; bases not matched to a gene: 4. CDR1 and CDR2 from the germline V gene are SGHRS and YFSETQ. The CDR3 runs 13 residues. The CDR3 coding sequence is TGCGCCAGCAGCTCCGGGACAGAGAACATTCAGTACTTC. The encoded protein is CASSSGTENIQYF.